The 16 T cell receptor beta chains presented below share a single source sample, sequenced in a study of blood T cells in healthy people across ages. Alongside a J-beta primer mix, a sample-barcoded 5' primer served in a second PCR lasting 7 to 11 cycles. TCRdb re-called the 5' RACE reads through MiXCR, storing one row per CDR3 protein. Here the sample spans over 1.5 million distinct CDR3 sequences, roughly 49% being singletons. The sample taken for sequencing was blood. Receptors were obtained from a woman aged 40 to 50 in good health.

The rearrangement joins TRBV10-3 to TRBJ2-4, with a possible D match to TRBD1 (5 bases). In germline, CDR1 is ENHRY, CDR2 SYGVKD. V gave up 4 bases and J gave up 8 bases, with 9 bases separating them. The CDR3 runs 12 residues. CDR3 nucleotides: TGTGCCATCAGTGGGGGCCAGGACATTCAGTACTTC. Translating gives CAISGGQDIQYF.

This clonotype occurred once. This rearrangement joins TRBV20-1 to TRBJ2-1; possible D gene TRBD2, 6 bases. The CDR3 has 13 amino acids. The ends were cut back, 3 bases at V and 7 bases at J, with 13 bases in the middle. CDR1 DFQATT and CDR2 SNEGSKA come from the germline V gene (reference sequence). The CDR3 here is CSASNVGTNEQFF. The CDR3 nucleotides read TGCAGTGCTAGTAACGTGGGGACTAATGAGCAGTTCTTC.

The rearrangement uses TRBV12-3 or TRBV12-4 and TRBJ2-1; TRBD1 aligns across 9 bases. CDR3 size: 16 residues. The J segment lost 6 bases and the V segment lost 4 bases, leaving 10 bases of the junction unmatched. CDR3 coding DNA: TGTGCCAGCAGTTCCTACAGACCGGACAGGGGCAATGAGCAGTTCTTC. Translating it yields CASSSYRPDRGNEQFF.

This CDR3 is CSVGAPGQGAQETQYF. CDR3 sequence (DNA): TGCAGCGTTGGGGCACCGGGCCAGGGAGCCCAAGAGACCCAGTACTTC. The chain recombines TRBV29-1 with TRBJ2-5; D is possibly TRBD1 or TRBD2 (5 bases each). V lost 4 bases, J lost 1 base, and 19 bases lay in between. Germline CDR1 is SQVTM and CDR2 is ANQGSEA. This CDR3 spans 16 amino acids.

This clonotype was detected a few times. The chain employs TRBV21-1 and TRBJ2-6; the table's D call, TRBD1, has no DNA check behind it. TRBV21-1 constitutes a pseudogene. The CDR3 is made up of 17 amino acids. The CDR3 reads CASSKGGHISGANVLTF. The CDR3, as DNA: TGTGCCAGCAGCAAAGGCGGACACATCTCTGGGGCCAACGTCCTGACTTTC.

The V and J genes are TRBV3-1 and TRBJ2-2, with D possibly TRBD2 on 6 matching bases. V was cut by 2 bases and J by 4 bases, with 14 bases left in between. Germline V gene sequence: CDR1 LGHDT, CDR2 YNNKEL (reference sequence). This CDR3 comprises 16 residues. The CDR3 DNA reads as TGTGCCAGCAGCCAACACGGGGGACGGCGCACCGGGGAGCTGTTTTTT. This codes for CASSQHGGRRTGELFF.

The genes are TRBV4-2 and TRBJ2-1; 7 bases map to TRBD2. J lost 4 bases, V lost 3 bases, and 6 bases had no gene match. Germline loops: CDR1 LGHNA, CDR2 YNFKEQ. The CDR3 is 15 residues long. The CDR3 DNA sequence: TGTGCCAGCAGCCAGTCTAGCGGAATATACAATGAGCAGTTCTTC. This translates into CASSQSSGIYNEQFF.

This clonotype was recorded a few times. The chain uses TRBV12-3 or TRBV12-4 and TRBJ2-7, with a tentative D call TRBD2 (5 bases). The CDR3 is made up of 9 amino acids. V was pared by 11 bases and J by 6 bases, with 8 bases between. Here the CDR3 DNA reads TGTGCCGACTACTCCGAGCAGTACTTC. Protein sequence: CADYSEQYF.

The gene calls are TRBV6-5 and TRBJ2-5; 10 bases agree with TRBD1. The CDR3 spans 15 residues. Looked up from germline, CDR1 is MNHEY and CDR2 is SVGAGI. With V trimmed by 6 bases and J by 5 bases, 9 bases remained unmatched. The CDR3 loop is CASRSDRGRLETQYF. The CDR3 region has the DNA TGTGCCAGCAGATCCGACAGGGGGCGCCTTGAGACCCAGTACTTC.

The chain couples TRBV7-2 to TRBJ1-5, with a weak D call TRBD1 (5 bases). This CDR3 spans 17 amino acids. V lost 4 bases, J lost 0 bases, and 16 bases lay in between. CDR1 is SGHTA, CDR2 FQGNSA, per germline. The CDR3 coding sequence is TGTGCCAGCAGCTGGGGGACTGGTGGCTATAGCAATCAGCCCCAGCATTTT. Translating gives CASSWGTGGYSNQPQHF. The full variable domain, in which reference TRBV7-2 and TRBJ1-5 provide the parts outside the CDR3, is GAGVSQSPSNKVTEKGKDVELRCDPISGHTALYWYRQSLGQGLEFLIYFQGNSAPDKSGLPSDRFSAERTGGSVSTLTIQRTQQEDSAVYLCASSWGTGGYSNQPQHFGDGTRLSIL.

This clonotype came up a few times. The chain joins TRBV6-5 to TRBJ1-2; TRBD1 agrees at 8 bases. CDR3 size: 15 residues. V trimming: 6 bases; J trimming: 2 bases; junction bases outside the gene matches: 8. Germline V gene lookup returns CDR1 MNHEY and CDR2 SVGAGI. The CDR3 nucleotides read TGTGCCAGCAGAGGCCGGACAGGGCTAAACTATGGCTACACCTTC. Amino acids: CASRGRTGLNYGYTF.

This clonotype was observed a single time. The V and J genes are TRBV4-3 and TRBJ2-5; D is uncertain. The CDR3 totals 13 residues. CDR1 and CDR2 from the germline V gene are LGHNA and YSLEER. Trimming removed 0 bases from V and 9 bases from J, with 11 bases in between. CDR3 sequence (DNA): TGCGCCAGCAGCCAAGATCCCGACGGCGCCCAGTACTTC. It codes for CASSQDPDGAQYF.

This clonotype has more than one count but fewer than ten. The rearrangement links TRBV28 to TRBJ2-1; 9 nucleotides agree with TRBD1. J was trimmed by 4 bases and V by 5 bases; bases with no gene match: 6. The CDR3 sequence is 15 residues long. Germline V gives CDR1 MDHEN, CDR2 SYDVKM. CDR3 DNA sequence: TGTGCCAGCAGTCCCTACAGGGGGCGGTACAATGAGCAGTTCTTC. It yields the protein CASSPYRGRYNEQFF.

The chain employs TRBV10-3 and TRBJ2-1; 8 bases are a match to TRBD1. Germline assignment: CDR1 ENHRY and CDR2 SYGVKD. The trim removed 0 bases at V and 5 bases at J, leaving 6 bases unmatched. This CDR3 contains 16 residues. The CDR3, as DNA: TGTGCCATCAGTGAGTCAAGTGGACAGGGAAACAATGAGCAGTTCTTC. Its protein product is CAISESSGQGNNEQFF.

V and J are TRBV6-1 and TRBJ1-1; D ambiguous. The CDR3 spans 13 residues. Looked up from germline, CDR1 is MNHNS and CDR2 is SASEGT. The ends were cut back, 2 bases at V and 4 bases at J, with 8 bases in the middle. The CDR3 DNA follows: TGTGCCAGCAGTGAAAGGCGAGGCACTGAAGCTTTCTTT. Its protein product is CASSERRGTEAFF.

The V gene is TRBV10-3, the J gene TRBJ1-4, with D possibly TRBD1 on 6 matching bases. The germline gives CDR1 ENHRY, CDR2 SYGVKD. This CDR3 comprises 14 residues. The germline V and J ends were trimmed by 6 bases and 6 bases, with 14 bases remaining between them. CDR3 in DNA: TGTGCCATCAGACCCGCGGGGGGCGATGAAAAACTGTTTTTT. This codes for CAIRPAGGDEKLFF.